Below, 22 T cell receptor beta chains from the same sample are listed, as sequenced in a study of cytomegalovirus exposure and HLA in healthy donors. 60 Vbeta and 13 Jbeta primers were used in PCR. The repertoire was sequenced with immunoSEQ multiplex PCR; TCRdb's copy has only in-frame clones and lacks some. There are 150,000 or so clones in the sample; more than 75% occur only once, and approximately 7.7% lies in the top ten. The sequencing sample was made of PBMCs. These receptors all stem from a man aged 25 to 40 in good health and CMV-seropositive.

This clone was counted a few times. This chain links TRBV7-3 with TRBJ2-5, with 8 bases aligning to TRBD2. The CDR3 is 16 amino acids. After removal of 1 base from V and 0 bases from J, the junction contained 4 bases not matched to a gene. Germline values: CDR1 SGHTA, CDR2 FQGTGA. The CDR3 reads CASSLKARGDQETQYF. The CDR3 bases are TGTGCCAGCAGCTTAAAGGCGCGGGGGGACCAAGAGACCCAGTACTTC.

This chain joins TRBV5-6 and TRBJ1-1; no clear D gene. The V and J ends lost 4 bases and 3 bases respectively, with 4 bases between them. The CDR3 is 11 residues long. Looked up from germline, CDR1 is SGHDT and CDR2 is YYEEEE. CDR3 sequence reads: CASSLDTEAFF. CDR3 DNA: TGTGCCAGCAGCCTCGACACTGAAGCTTTCTTT. Full variable domain (remainder filled in from reference TRBV5-6 and TRBJ1-1): DAGVTQSPTHLIKTRGQQVTLRCSPKSGHDTVSWYQQALGQGPQFIFQYYEEEERQRGNFPDRFSGHQFPNYSSELNVNALLLGDSALYLCASSLDTEAFFGQGTRLTVV.

The chain links TRBV5-3 to TRBJ1-2, with D perhaps matching TRBD1 (6 bases). TRBV5-3 is labeled an ORF, and its function is uncertain. V was trimmed by 3 bases and J by 0 bases, leaving 6 bases between them. The CDR3 is 13 residues long. The CDR3 DNA sequence: TGTGCCAGAAGCTCAGGGGCTAACTATGGCTACACCTTC. It translates to CARSSGANYGYTF.

A single count supports this clone. V usage is TRBV7-9 and J usage is TRBJ1-2, with 9 bases matching TRBD1. This CDR3 contains 14 residues. The V gene's germline CDR1 is SEHNR and CDR2 FQNEAQ (reference sequence). Germline trimming cut 8 bases from V and 3 bases from J; bases unmatched to any gene: 7. Here the CDR3 reads CASQLGQGDYGYTF. The CDR3 DNA is TGTGCCAGCCAGCTGGGACAGGGAGACTATGGCTACACCTTC.

This clone was detected only once. The genes are TRBV6-1 and TRBJ2-7, with TRBD1 matching over 10 bases. V was pared by 4 bases and J by 3 bases, with 6 bases of the junction left unmatched. Germline CDR1 and CDR2: MNHNS and SASEGT. The CDR3 consists of 15 residues. The CDR3 is CASSAETGGYYEQYF. CDR3 DNA: TGTGCCAGCAGTGCCGAGACAGGGGGCTACTACGAGCAGTACTTC.

This chain joins TRBV5-4 and TRBJ2-7; D is possibly TRBD1 (6 bases). The CDR3 has 14 residues. The germline V and J ends were trimmed by 4 bases and 3 bases, with 14 bases remaining between them. Germline CDR1 reads SGHNT; CDR2 reads YYREEE (reference sequence). The CDR3 DNA sequence: TGTGCCAGCAGCCCCAACAGGGCTGACTACGAGCAGTACTTC. It encodes CASSPNRADYEQYF.

J is TRBJ2-3 and V is TRBV4-1; 10 bases are shared with TRBD2. The ends lost 1 base at V and 0 bases at J; junction bases unmatched: 1. CDR1 is MGHRA and CDR2 is YSYEKL in the germline V gene. The CDR3 is 16 amino acids. This CDR3 is CASSQVLAGSTDTQYF. The DNA for the CDR3 is TGCGCCAGCAGCCAAGTACTAGCGGGAAGCACAGATACGCAGTATTTT.

To note about this clone: This same CDR3 is encoded by further DNA sequences in the sample. The chain carries TRBV7-9 and TRBJ2-1; 11 positions agree with TRBD2. The CDR3 is 15 residues long. Germline CDR1 is SEHNR and CDR2 is FQNEAQ (reference sequence). The ends lost 3 bases at V and 4 bases at J; junction bases unmatched: 2. This CDR3 is CASSLGLAVYNEQFF. The CDR3 coding sequence is TGTGCCAGCAGCTTGGGACTAGCGGTTTACAATGAGCAGTTCTTC.

The DNA of the CDR3 is TGTGCCAGCAGTGACGAGGCAGTTACTGAAGCTTTCTTT. Translation gives CASSDEAVTEAFF. The V call is TRBV2, the J call TRBJ1-1; no firm D call. The CDR3 is made up of 13 amino acids. Trimming took off 3 bases at V and 5 bases at J, with 10 bases between the two ends. Germline CDR1 SNHLY, CDR2 FYNNEI.

The J gene is TRBJ2-3, the V gene TRBV29-1; 9 nucleotides line up with TRBD1. The J segment lost 2 bases and the V segment lost 3 bases, leaving 6 bases of the junction unmatched. Per germline, CDR1 SQVTM and CDR2 ANQGSEA. This CDR3 contains 15 residues. The CDR3 sequence: CSVDPTGGITDTQYF. Written as DNA, the CDR3 is TGCAGCGTTGACCCGACAGGGGGTATCACAGATACGCAGTATTTT.

This clone was detected only a few times. The chain combines TRBV9 with TRBJ2-1; D might be TRBD1 (6 bases). V lost 3 bases and J 1 base, leaving 11 bases between the germline ends. The length of the CDR3 is 15 residues. The germline V gene has CDR1 SGDLS and CDR2 YYNGEE. The CDR3 is CASSDPRGSYNEQFF. CDR3 nucleotide sequence: TGTGCCAGCAGCGATCCCAGGGGTTCCTACAATGAGCAGTTCTTC.

This rearrangement joins TRBV9 to TRBJ2-3; tentative D call: TRBD2 (6 bases). The CDR3 is 16 residues long. Germline-derived CDR1 and CDR2 are SGDLS and YYNGEE. Trimming removed 3 bases at V and 3 bases at J, with 17 bases between. The CDR3 reads CASSGGDLRLTDTQYF. Here the CDR3 DNA reads TGTGCCAGCAGCGGGGGGGACTTGCGATTGACAGATACGCAGTATTTT.

This clone has a single count. The rearrangement links TRBV7-6 to TRBJ2-1; 12 bases map to TRBD2. Germline V CDR1 and CDR2: SGHVS, FNYEAQ. V was pared by 5 bases and J by 5 bases, with 10 bases of the junction left unmatched. The CDR3 is made up of 17 amino acids. The CDR3 reads CASSPKATSGSHNEQFF. The CDR3 region has the DNA TGTGCCAGCAGCCCGAAGGCGACTAGCGGGAGCCACAATGAGCAGTTCTTC. Together with reference TRBV7-6 and TRBJ2-1, the CDR3 gives the full variable domain: GAGVSQSPRYKVTKRGQDVALRCDPISGHVSLYWYRQALGQGPEFLTYFNYEAQQDKSGLPNDRFSAERPEGSISTLTIQRTEQRDSAMYRCASSPKATSGSHNEQFFGPGTRLTVL.

The chain is built from TRBV4-2 and TRBJ2-7; no firm D call. CDR1 is LGHNA, CDR2 YNFKEQ, per germline. The V gene lost 4 bases and the J gene lost 1 base, with 11 bases spanning the gap. This CDR3 region has 14 residues. The CDR3 nucleotides read TGTGCCAGCAGCCCCCAGGCAAATTCCTACGAGCAGTACTTC. It yields the protein CASSPQANSYEQYF.

This clone was seen once. The rearrangement links TRBV6-5 to TRBJ1-2; TRBD1 might be the D (6 bases). The CDR3 extends over 14 amino acids. Germline V gene sequence: CDR1 MNHEY, CDR2 SVGAGI. The V gene lost 2 bases and the J gene lost 5 bases, with 12 bases spanning the gap. The CDR3 coding sequence is TGTGCCAGCAGTTACGGAGGTAGGGGGTATGGCTACACCTTC. It translates to CASSYGGRGYGYTF.

The rearrangement joins TRBV10-3 to TRBJ2-7, with D unresolved. The CDR3 spans 11 residues. Looked up from germline, CDR1 is ENHRY and CDR2 is SYGVKD. V lost 2 bases to trimming and J lost 6 bases, with 5 bases between them. CDR3 DNA sequence: TGTGCCATCAGTGAGCTAGGCGAGCAGTACTTC. This translates into CAISELGEQYF.

CDR3 DNA sequence: TGTGCCAGCAACCCGATTGGAAGGGGGAACACTGAAGCTTTCTTT. Protein product: CASNPIGRGNTEAFF. This chain joins TRBV5-6 and TRBJ1-1, with TRBD1 as a possible D gene (5 bases). This CDR3 has 15 amino acids. Germline V lookup: CDR1 SGHDT, CDR2 YYEEEE. Between the trimmed V and J ends, which lost 6 bases and 1 base, there was a span of 16 bases.

This chain connects TRBV7-2 to TRBJ1-5, with D unclear. Trimming stripped 1 base from V and 1 base from J, with 11 bases between. This CDR3 comprises 16 residues. The germline V gene encodes CDR1 SGHTA and CDR2 FQGNSA. The CDR3 sequence is CASSLVAGSSNQPQHF. The CDR3 DNA reads as TGTGCCAGCAGCTTAGTTGCGGGGAGCAGCAATCAGCCCCAGCATTTT.

The rearrangement uses TRBV5-1 and TRBJ1-1; the D gene is possibly TRBD1 (5 bases). The CDR3 length is 13 residues. Germline loops: CDR1 SGHRS, CDR2 YFSETQ. V was cut by 0 bases and J by 7 bases, with 10 bases left in between. The CDR3 DNA reads as TGCGCCAGCAGCTTGGTAGGGGAGGGTGAAGCTTTCTTT. Amino acid sequence: CASSLVGEGEAFF.

The chain joins TRBV6-5 to TRBJ1-1; 7 bases align to TRBD1. Germline CDR1 reads MNHEY; CDR2 reads SVGAGI. After removal of 2 bases from V and 6 bases from J, the junction contained 6 bases not matched to a gene. CDR3 size: 14 residues. The CDR3 region is CASSYRGRGAEAFF. For the CDR3, the DNA is TGTGCCAGCAGTTACAGGGGGCGCGGTGCTGAAGCTTTCTTT.

The V call is TRBV29-1, the J call TRBJ2-7; D gene ambiguous. CDR3 length equals 13 residues. V was shortened by 4 bases and J by 2 bases, with 12 bases between the two germline ends. Germline CDR1 reads SQVTM; CDR2 reads ANQGSEA. The CDR3 region has the DNA TGCAGCGTTGTTCGGTTGTACCCCTACGAGCAGTACTTC. Translation: CSVVRLYPYEQYF.

The chain combines TRBV18 with TRBJ1-1; 9 bases match TRBD1. Germline CDR1 and CDR2: KGHSH and LQKENI. The CDR3 sequence is 12 residues long. After removal of 4 bases from V and 7 bases from J, the junction contained 1 base not matched to a gene. CDR3 in amino acids: CASSRDRVEAFF. The DNA of the CDR3 is TGTGCCAGCTCACGGGACAGGGTTGAAGCTTTCTTT.